These 21 T cell receptor beta chains came from one sample sequenced in a study of CD8 T cells in ankylosing spondylitis. TCRdb re-derived calls from the 5' RACE reads in MiXCR, one entry per CDR3 protein. The sample consists of a few hundred thousand distinct CDR3 sequences, under 12% of them appearing once. Sequencing was carried out using blood, either unsorted or a sorted T cell fraction (not recorded which). Every receptor here comes from a male donor with ankylosing spondylitis or in good health (not recorded which).

The V and J genes are TRBV3-1 and TRBJ2-1; weak D call: TRBD1 (5 bases). Judging by the DNA end, TRBJ2-7 fits better; the J call may be wrong. This CDR3 has 11 residues. Germline CDR1 and CDR2: LGHDT and YNNKEL (reference sequence). CDR3 region: CASSHDREQYF. DNA of the CDR3: TGTGCCAGCAGCCACGACAGAGAGCAGTACTTC.

This clonotype was observed many times. The rearrangement joins TRBV12-3 or TRBV12-4 to TRBJ2-7, with D unclear. The ends were cut back, 6 bases at V and 1 base at J, with 13 bases in the middle. The CDR3 runs to 14 residues. The CDR3 nucleotides read TGTGCCAGCAGCTCAGAGTCCCTATCCTACGAGCAGTACTTC. Residues: CASSSESLSYEQYF.

This clonotype has ten or more counts. V gene TRBV5-1 combines with J gene TRBJ2-7; D is unclear. CDR1 SGHRS and CDR2 YFSETQ come from the germline V gene. V was shortened by 4 bases and J by 1 base, with 15 bases between the two germline ends. There are 15 residues in the CDR3. The CDR3 here is CASSLRDWGSYEQYF. In DNA form, the CDR3 reads TGCGCCAGCAGCCTCAGAGACTGGGGATCCTACGAGCAGTACTTC.

This clonotype was seen ten or more times. The chain joins TRBV28 to TRBJ2-7; maybe TRBD2 (6 bases). Germline loops: CDR1 MDHEN, CDR2 SYDVKM. CDR3 length equals 14 residues. V gave up 8 bases and J gave up 3 bases, with 17 bases separating them. CDR3 nucleotides: TGTGCCAGCCGACCCGCGGGAATGAACTACGAGCAGTACTTC. As protein: CASRPAGMNYEQYF.

This clonotype was picked up many times. The chain's CDR3 is CASRTGKADTQYF. The CDR3 nucleotides are TGTGCCAGCAGGACAGGGAAAGCAGATACGCAGTATTTT. V gene TRBV12-3 or TRBV12-4 combines with J gene TRBJ2-3, with 7 bases that match TRBD1. V lost 6 bases and J lost 4; bases outside the gene matches: 4. The CDR3 contains 13 residues.

The table lists this clonotype with many counts. This chain connects TRBV5-1 to TRBJ2-3, with 11 bases lining up with TRBD2. The CDR3 sequence is 16 residues long. V trimming: 3 bases; J trimming: 2 bases; junction bases outside the gene matches: 5. Germline CDR1 and CDR2: SGHRS and YFSETQ. The CDR3 protein is CASSYQTSGVTDTQYF. The CDR3 DNA reads TGCGCCAGCAGCTACCAGACTAGCGGGGTCACAGATACGCAGTATTTT.

This clonotype was detected many times. The V call is TRBV18, the J call TRBJ2-2; unclear D gene. Germline-derived CDR1 and CDR2 are KGHSH and LQKENI. V lost 10 bases to trimming and J lost 3 bases, with 12 bases between them. The length of the CDR3 is 13 residues. CDR3 region: CATPGPDTGELFF. DNA of the CDR3: TGTGCCACCCCAGGTCCCGACACCGGGGAGCTGTTTTTT. Complete variable domain (other parts from reference TRBV18 and TRBJ2-2): NAGVMQNPRHLVRRRGQEARLRCSPMKGHSHVYWYRQLPEEGLKFMVYLQKENIIDESGMPKERFSAEFPKEGPSILRIQQVVRGDSAAYFCATPGPDTGELFFGEGSRLTVL.

This chain links TRBV19 with TRBJ1-3; D is ambiguous. The CDR3 runs to 15 residues. V lost 5 bases and J lost 0, with 11 bases in between. The germline V gene encodes CDR1 LNHDA and CDR2 SQIVND (reference sequence). In DNA, the CDR3 is TGTGCCAGTAGTGCCGGGTCGGACTCTGGAAACACCATATATTTT. As protein: CASSAGSDSGNTIYF.

Many counts were recorded for this clonotype. V and J are TRBV10-3 and TRBJ1-1; TRBD1 aligns across 7 bases. The length of the CDR3 is 15 residues. Per the germline V gene, CDR1 is ENHRY and CDR2 is SYGVKD. J lost 1 base, V lost 6 bases, and 8 bases had no gene match. This CDR3 reads CAIRPPGGSNTEAFF. CDR3 DNA sequence: TGTGCCATCAGGCCTCCAGGGGGTTCGAACACTGAAGCTTTCTTT.

The V and J genes are TRBV18 and TRBJ2-1; TRBD1 agrees at 12 bases. This CDR3 is 14 amino acids long. Trimming cost V 6 bases and J 7 bases; bases outside gene matches: 4. CDR1 and CDR2 from the germline V gene are KGHSH and LQKENI. The CDR3 reads CASSGQGAENEQFF. The CDR3 nucleotides read TGTGCCAGCTCGGGACAGGGGGCGGAGAATGAGCAGTTCTTC.

This clonotype has ten or more counts. The V and J genes are TRBV10-3 and TRBJ2-1, with 16 bases that match TRBD2. This CDR3 is built from 16 residues. Germline-derived CDR1 and CDR2 are ENHRY and SYGVKD. Trimming cost V 7 bases and J 9 bases; bases outside gene matches: 9. CDR3: CAITPGLAGGLGEQFF. The CDR3 coding sequence is TGTGCCATCACACCGGGACTAGCGGGGGGGCTTGGTGAGCAGTTCTTC.

This clonotype was found many times. The chain carries TRBV5-1 and TRBJ1-2; 7 bases line up with TRBD1. The CDR3 length is 13 residues. The J segment lost 4 bases and the V segment lost 0 bases, leaving 0 bases of the junction unmatched. Germline values: CDR1 SGHRS, CDR2 YFSETQ. In DNA, the CDR3 is TGCGCCAGCAGCTTGGGGACAGGCTATGGCTACACCTTC. This gives the protein CASSLGTGYGYTF.

This clonotype occurred a few times. This chain uses TRBV28 with TRBJ1-2; D call uncertain. The CDR3 length is 11 residues. V lost 4 bases, J lost 8 bases, and 8 bases lay in between. Germline CDR1 and CDR2: MDHEN and SYDVKM. DNA of the CDR3: TGTGCCAGCAGTTCCACTCGGGGCTACACCTTC. It yields the protein CASSSTRGYTF.

This clonotype came up many times. This sequence joins TRBV7-9 and TRBJ2-7, with D possibly TRBD1 on 6 matching bases. The CDR3 is 14 residues long. Germline CDR1 reads SEHNR; CDR2 reads FQNEAQ (reference sequence). V lost 5 bases to trimming and J lost 1 base, with 12 bases between them. The CDR3 DNA follows: TGTGCCAGCAGCCGCAGGGACACATCCTACGAGCAGTACTTC. Its protein product is CASSRRDTSYEQYF.

This clonotype was detected many times. The V gene is TRBV18, the J gene TRBJ1-5, with D possibly TRBD1 on 5 matching bases. V lost 1 base, J lost 7 bases, and 23 bases lay in between. There are 18 residues in the CDR3. The germline V gene has CDR1 KGHSH and CDR2 LQKENI. The CDR3 reads CASSPQGGVSLDEQPQHF. The CDR3 DNA follows: TGTGCCAGCTCACCACAAGGAGGGGTCTCACTTGACGAACAGCCCCAGCATTTT.

There are many counts of this clonotype. The chain recombines TRBV29-1 with TRBJ2-3; no definite D call. CDR3 length: 13 amino acids. V gave up 7 bases and J gave up 2 bases, with 13 bases separating them. Per the germline V gene, CDR1 is SQVTM and CDR2 is ANQGSEA. The CDR3 coding sequence is TGCAGCGCCGAAGGAACAGCCACAGATACGCAGTATTTT. This codes for CSAEGTATDTQYF.

This clonotype was observed at least ten times. The V gene is TRBV12-3 or TRBV12-4, the J gene TRBJ2-3; TRBD2 agrees at 9 bases. The CDR3 loop spans 14 amino acids. The V segment lost 10 bases and the J segment 4 bases; nucleotides outside the gene matches: 9. This CDR3 reads CATQRTSAADTQYF. CDR3 coding DNA: TGTGCCACCCAGAGGACTAGCGCGGCAGATACGCAGTATTTT.

This clonotype was counted many times. The V gene is TRBV7-2, the J gene TRBJ1-2; D may be TRBD1 (5 bases). The CDR3 covers 14 residues. Germline CDR1 reads SGHTA; CDR2 reads FQGNSA. V was cut by 2 bases and J by 4 bases, with 11 bases left in between. The CDR3 DNA reads as TGTGCCAGCAGCTTAAGGGGCAGCTTCTATGGCTACACCTTC. Its translation: CASSLRGSFYGYTF.

This clonotype occurred many times. V is TRBV6-6 and J is TRBJ2-3, with D perhaps assigned TRBD1 or TRBD2 (5 bases each). The CDR3 runs 12 residues. Germline loops: CDR1 MNHNY, CDR2 SVGAGI (reference sequence). V was trimmed by 8 bases and J by 4 bases, leaving 10 bases between them. The CDR3 nucleotides read TGTGCCAGCCGGGACGCGGCAGATACGCAGTATTTT. Protein sequence: CASRDAADTQYF.

The table lists this clonotype with many counts. The chain links TRBV3-1 to TRBJ2-5; 7 bases align to TRBD1. Trimming at V came to 6 bases and at J to 1 base, leaving 2 bases not matched to a gene. In germline, CDR1 is LGHDT, CDR2 YNNKEL (reference sequence). This CDR3 has 13 amino acids. The CDR3 sequence is CASRRTGQETQYF. The CDR3, as DNA: TGTGCCAGCAGGAGGACAGGCCAAGAGACCCAGTACTTC.

In regard to this clonotype: This clone may be a read error of a much larger clone one base away. V and J are TRBV20-1 and TRBJ1-1, with a tentative D call TRBD1 (5 bases). The V gene's germline CDR1 is DFQATT and CDR2 SNEGSKA (reference sequence). The CDR3 runs to 15 residues. CDR3: CSARPGTAMNTEASF. CDR3 DNA: TGCAGTGCTAGGCCCGGGACTGCTATGAACACTGAAGCTTCCTTT.